This section outlines one T cell receptor beta chain sequence together with its context. Its target antigen remains unknown. Base qualities were left out, and no much larger clone turns up one base away. These data come from a study of T-cell reconstitution after alpha-beta-depleted transplantation in children (dated by TCRdb to the mid-2010s). The study in broad terms: The study quantitatively tracked T-cell immune reconstitution after TCRalphabeta/CD19-depleted allogeneic hematopoietic cell transplantation in children using TCR repertoire profiling. The paper's findings and limits, for the study overall: Hyperexpanded clone frequencies declined over subsequent months; after one year, T-cell counts and TCRbeta diversity were mostly attributed to newly produced T cells. The high TCRbeta diversity at day 60 in some patients was ascribed to recipient T cells and intrathymic progenitors that had survived conditioning. The apparently early alphabetaT-cell count recovery about two months after transplant was reportedly dependent on only several hundred rapidly expanded clones derived from non-depleted graft cells.

Looking up the germline V gene yields CDR1 MGHRA and CDR2 YSYEKL. The CDR3 measures 16 amino acids from cysteine to phenylalanine. Left in the record is the CDR3 DNA by itself, 48 bases read in frame from the first base. V and J are truncated by 0 bases and 8 bases respectively, leaving an intervening sequence of 17 bases. Receptors were amplified or captured by PCR. This sample was sequenced with an Illumina HiSeq 2500. To normalize quantification of the TCRbeta repertoire, the TCR libraries were built with molecular barcoding that relied on unique molecular identifiers. The public reads were reanalyzed by TCRdb: fastp trimming at Q25, MiXCR alignment, in-frame beta chains only. Each CDR3 protein gets just one entry, which takes the most common genes and DNA from the rows behind it. The sample profile shows roughly 340,000 distinct CDR3 sequences; around 15% of them were found once. Roughly 41% of the sample is held by the ten biggest clonotypes.

The sample's treatment or condition, from its label and the paper: allogeneic hematopoietic cell transplantation with graft depleted of TCRalphabeta T cells and CD19 B cells. TCRalphabeta/CD19-depleted allogeneic hematopoietic cell grafts were given to the transplant recipients, all of whom were children. Sequenced here: PBMCs, mostly from graft donor cells, sampled 360 days after TCRalphabeta/CD19-depleted stem cell transplant. The chain joins TRBV4-1 to TRBJ2-1; the D gene is unclear. The sequence came from a male patient aged 2 to 10 who had a stem cell transplant for acute lymphoblastic leukemia, so the T cells may come from the graft donor. The DNA reads as follows: TGCGCCAGCAGCCAAGAGCCCCGGCCATTTGTAGATGAGCAGTTCTTC. It is translated as CASSQEPRPFVDEQFF.